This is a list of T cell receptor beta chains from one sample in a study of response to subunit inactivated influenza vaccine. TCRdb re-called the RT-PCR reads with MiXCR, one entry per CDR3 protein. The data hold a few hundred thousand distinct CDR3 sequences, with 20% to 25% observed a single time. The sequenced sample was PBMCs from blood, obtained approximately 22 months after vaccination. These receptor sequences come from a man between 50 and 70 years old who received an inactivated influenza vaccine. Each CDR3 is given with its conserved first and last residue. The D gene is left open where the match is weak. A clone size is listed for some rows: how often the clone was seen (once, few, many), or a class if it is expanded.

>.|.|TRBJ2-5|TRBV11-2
TGTGCCAGCAGCCTAACGGATCTCCGAGAAGAGACCCAGTACTTC
CASSLTDLREETQYF
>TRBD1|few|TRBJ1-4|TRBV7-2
TGTGCCAGCACGATGGGCAGGGGGGAAAAACTGTTTTTT
CASTMGRGEKLFF
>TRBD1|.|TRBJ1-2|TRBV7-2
TGTGCCAGCAGCCAGGAGTTACAGGGGGCGCGTGGCTACACCTTC
CASSQELQGARGYTF
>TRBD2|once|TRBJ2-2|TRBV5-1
TGCGCCAGCAGCCAGGGACTAGCGGGAGGGCCCGGGGAGCTGTTTTTT
CASSQGLAGGPGELFF
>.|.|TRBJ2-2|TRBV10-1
TGCGCCAGCAGTGATGCCCCAGGACGGAACACCGGGGAGCTGTTTTTT
CASSDAPGRNTGELFF
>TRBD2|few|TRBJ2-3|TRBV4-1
TGCGCCAGCAGCCAAGACCCGGGACTAGGTAGCACAGATACGCAGTATTTT
CASSQDPGLGSTDTQYF
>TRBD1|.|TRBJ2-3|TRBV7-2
TGTGCCAGCAGCCCGGCCGGGACAGGATGGGGAGAAACGCAGTATTTT
CASSPAGTGWGETQYF
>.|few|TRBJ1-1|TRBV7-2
TGTGCCAGCAGCTTAGTAAAGGCTGAAGCTTTCTTT
CASSLVKAEAFF
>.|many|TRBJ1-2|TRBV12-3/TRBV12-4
TGTGCCAGCAGTTTAGATGGCAGCGCTCTCTATGGCTACACCTTC
CASSLDGSALYGYTF
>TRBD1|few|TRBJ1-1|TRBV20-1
TGCAGTGCTAGAGCCTACCCGACAGGGATGCACACTGAAGCTTTCTTT
CSARAYPTGMHTEAFF
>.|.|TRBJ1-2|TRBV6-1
TGTGCCAGCAGTGAACATTCCGGGACGGTAAAGATGGGCTGCACCTTC
CASSEHSGTVKMGCTF
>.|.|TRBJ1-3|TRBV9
TGTGCCAGCAGCGTAGGATCGGGGACAAGCTCTGGAAACACCATATATTTT
CASSVGSGTSSGNTIYF
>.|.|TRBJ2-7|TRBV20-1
TGCAGTGCTAGAGAGAAGGACAGAAACTACGAGCAGTACTTC
CSAREKDRNYEQYF
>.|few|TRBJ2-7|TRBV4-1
TGCGCCAGCAGCCAAGTAGCGGCCAGCTCCTACGAGCAGTACTTC
CASSQVAASSYEQYF
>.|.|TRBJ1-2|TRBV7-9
TGTGCCAGCAGCTTAGCTGGGAGGACGGGTGCCAACTATGGCTACACCTTC
CASSLAGRTGANYGYTF
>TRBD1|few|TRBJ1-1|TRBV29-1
TGCAGCGGACAGGGGGCCTACGGCACTGAAGCTTTCTTT
CSGQGAYGTEAFF
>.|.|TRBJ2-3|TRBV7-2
TGTGCCAGCAGCCTGACGACTAAAACGCAGTATTTT
CASSLTTKTQYF
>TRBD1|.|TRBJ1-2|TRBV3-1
TGTGCCAGCAGCCAGGGACAGGTGAACTATGGCTACACCTTC
CASSQGQVNYGYTF
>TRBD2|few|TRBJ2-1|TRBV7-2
TGTGCCAGCAGCCCTAGCGGGGGGGCTTACAATGAGCAGTTCTTC
CASSPSGGAYNEQFF
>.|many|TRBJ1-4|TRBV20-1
TGCAGTGCCACGCGGACAACGGAAAAACTGTTTTTT
CSATRTTEKLFF
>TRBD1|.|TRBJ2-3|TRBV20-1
TGCAGTGCTAACTCGGGACAGGGTGCGGGTACGCAGTATTTT
CSANSGQGAGTQYF
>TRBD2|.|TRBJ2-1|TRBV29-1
TGCAGCGTAAAGATACTAGCGGGAGGTCCCGAGCAGTTCTTC
CSVKILAGGPEQFF
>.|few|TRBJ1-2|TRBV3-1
TGTGCCAGCAGCCAGGACCCAGGGAGCTATGGCTACACCTTC
CASSQDPGSYGYTF
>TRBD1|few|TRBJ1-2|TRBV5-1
TGCGCCAGCAGCTCGGGACCGGGACAGTCATATGGCTACACCTTC
CASSSGPGQSYGYTF
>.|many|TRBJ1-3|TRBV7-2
TGTGCCAGCAGCCACGGCAGCTCTGGAAACACCATATATTTT
CASSHGSSGNTIYF
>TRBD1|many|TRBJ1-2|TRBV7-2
TGTGCCAGCAGCTTGGTGACAGGGGGTTACAATTATGGCTACACCTTC
CASSLVTGGYNYGYTF
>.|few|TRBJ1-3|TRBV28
TGTGGATCTAGCTCTGGAAACACCATATATTTT
CGSSSGNTIYF
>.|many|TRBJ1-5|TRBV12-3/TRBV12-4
TGTGCCAGCAGGTGGGGGGATCAGCCCCAGCATTTT
CASRWGDQPQHF
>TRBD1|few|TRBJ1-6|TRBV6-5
TGTGCCAGCAGTTACGGGACAGCAGGCGGTTCACCCCTCCACTTT
CASSYGTAGGSPLHF
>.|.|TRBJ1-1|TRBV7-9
TGTGCCAGCAGCAATCGGCGGTCGAACACTGAAGCTTTCTTT
CASSNRRSNTEAFF
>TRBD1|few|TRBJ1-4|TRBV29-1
TGCAGCGTTCGGGAACAGGGGGAGAATGAAAAACTGTTTTTT
CSVREQGENEKLFF
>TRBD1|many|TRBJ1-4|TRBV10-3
TGTGCCATCAGTGTCACAGGGGGGAGCGAAGAAAAACTGTTTTTT
CAISVTGGSEEKLFF